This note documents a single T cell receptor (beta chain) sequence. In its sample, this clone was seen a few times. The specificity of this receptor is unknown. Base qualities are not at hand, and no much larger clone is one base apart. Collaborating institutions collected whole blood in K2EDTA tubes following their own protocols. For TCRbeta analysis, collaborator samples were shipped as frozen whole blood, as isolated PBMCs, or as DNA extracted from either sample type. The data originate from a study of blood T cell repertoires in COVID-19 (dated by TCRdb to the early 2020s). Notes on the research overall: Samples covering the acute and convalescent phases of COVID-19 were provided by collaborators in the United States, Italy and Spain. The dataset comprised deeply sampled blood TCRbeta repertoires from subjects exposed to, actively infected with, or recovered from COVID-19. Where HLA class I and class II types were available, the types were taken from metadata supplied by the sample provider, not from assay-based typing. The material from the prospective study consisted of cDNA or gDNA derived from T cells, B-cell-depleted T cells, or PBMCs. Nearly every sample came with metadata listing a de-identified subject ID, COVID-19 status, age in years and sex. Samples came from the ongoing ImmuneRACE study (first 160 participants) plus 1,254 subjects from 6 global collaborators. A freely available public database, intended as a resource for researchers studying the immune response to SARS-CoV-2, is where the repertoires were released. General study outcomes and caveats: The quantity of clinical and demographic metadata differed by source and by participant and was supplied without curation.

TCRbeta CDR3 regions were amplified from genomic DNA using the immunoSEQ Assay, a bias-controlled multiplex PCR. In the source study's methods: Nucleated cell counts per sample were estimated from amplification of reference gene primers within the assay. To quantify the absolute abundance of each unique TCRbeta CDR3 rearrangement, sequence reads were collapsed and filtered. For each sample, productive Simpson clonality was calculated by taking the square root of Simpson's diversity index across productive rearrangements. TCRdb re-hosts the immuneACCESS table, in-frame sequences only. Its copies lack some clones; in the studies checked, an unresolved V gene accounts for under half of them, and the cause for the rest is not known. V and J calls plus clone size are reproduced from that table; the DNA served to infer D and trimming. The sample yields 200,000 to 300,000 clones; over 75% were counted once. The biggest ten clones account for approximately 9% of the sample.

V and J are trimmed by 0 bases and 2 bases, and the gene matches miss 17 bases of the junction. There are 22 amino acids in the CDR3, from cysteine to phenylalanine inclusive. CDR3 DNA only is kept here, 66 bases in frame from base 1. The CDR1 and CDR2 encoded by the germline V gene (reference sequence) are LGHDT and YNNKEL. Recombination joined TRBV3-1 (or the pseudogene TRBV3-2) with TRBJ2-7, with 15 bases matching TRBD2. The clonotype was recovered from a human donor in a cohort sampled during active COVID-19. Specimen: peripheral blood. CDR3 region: CASSQDGRADRWTSGRAYEQYF. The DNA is TGTGCCAGCAGCCAAGATGGCCGAGCGGACAGGTGGACTAGCGGGAGGGCCTACGAGCAGTACTTC.